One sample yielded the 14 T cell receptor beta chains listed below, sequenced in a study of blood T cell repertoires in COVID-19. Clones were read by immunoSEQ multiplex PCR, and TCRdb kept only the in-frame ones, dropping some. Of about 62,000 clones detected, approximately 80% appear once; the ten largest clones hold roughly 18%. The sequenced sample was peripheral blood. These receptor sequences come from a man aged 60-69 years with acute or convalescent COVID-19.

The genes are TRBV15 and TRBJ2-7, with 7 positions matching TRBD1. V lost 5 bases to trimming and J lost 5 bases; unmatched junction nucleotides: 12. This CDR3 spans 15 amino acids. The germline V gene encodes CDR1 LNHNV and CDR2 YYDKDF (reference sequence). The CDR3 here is CATSANYRGSDEQYF. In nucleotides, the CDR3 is TGTGCCACCAGCGCAAACTACAGGGGTAGCGACGAGCAGTACTTC.

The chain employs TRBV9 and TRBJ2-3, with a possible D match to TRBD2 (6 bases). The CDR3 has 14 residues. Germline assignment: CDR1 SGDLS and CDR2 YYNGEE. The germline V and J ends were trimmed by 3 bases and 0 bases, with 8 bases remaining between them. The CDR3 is CASSAGTSTDTQYF. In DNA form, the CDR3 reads TGTGCCAGCAGCGCGGGGACTAGCACAGATACGCAGTATTTT.

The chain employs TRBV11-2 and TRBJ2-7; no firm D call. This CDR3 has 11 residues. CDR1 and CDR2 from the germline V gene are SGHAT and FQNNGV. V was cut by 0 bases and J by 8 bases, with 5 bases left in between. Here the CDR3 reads CASSLDRQQYF. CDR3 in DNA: TGTGCCAGCAGCTTAGACAGGCAGCAGTACTTC. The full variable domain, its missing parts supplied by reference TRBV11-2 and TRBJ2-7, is EAGVAQSPRYKIIEKRQSVAFWCNPISGHATLYWYQQILGQGPKLLIQFQNNGVVDDSQLPKDRFSAERLKGVDSTLKIQPAKLEDSAVYLCASSLDRQQYFGPGTRLTVT.

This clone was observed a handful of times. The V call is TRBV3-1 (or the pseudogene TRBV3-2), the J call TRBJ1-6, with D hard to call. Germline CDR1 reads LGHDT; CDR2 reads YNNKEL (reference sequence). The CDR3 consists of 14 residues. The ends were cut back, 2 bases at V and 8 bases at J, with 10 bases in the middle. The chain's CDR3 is CASSQKIGDSPLHF. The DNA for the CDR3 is TGTGCCAGCAGCCAAAAGATCGGGGATTCACCCCTCCACTTT.

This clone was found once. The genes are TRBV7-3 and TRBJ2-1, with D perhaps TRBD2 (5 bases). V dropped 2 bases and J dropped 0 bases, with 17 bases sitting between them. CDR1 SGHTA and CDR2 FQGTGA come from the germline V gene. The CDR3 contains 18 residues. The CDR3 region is CASSLGSSLASSYNEQFF. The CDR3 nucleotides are TGTGCCAGCAGCTTAGGGTCTAGCTTGGCAAGCTCCTACAATGAGCAGTTCTTC.

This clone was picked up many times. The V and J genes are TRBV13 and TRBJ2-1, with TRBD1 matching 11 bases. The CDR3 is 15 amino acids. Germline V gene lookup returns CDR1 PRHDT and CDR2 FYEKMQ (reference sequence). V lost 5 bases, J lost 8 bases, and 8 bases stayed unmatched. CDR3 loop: CASSRPGQGVDEQFF. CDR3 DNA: TGTGCCAGCAGCAGGCCGGGACAGGGGGTAGATGAGCAGTTCTTC.

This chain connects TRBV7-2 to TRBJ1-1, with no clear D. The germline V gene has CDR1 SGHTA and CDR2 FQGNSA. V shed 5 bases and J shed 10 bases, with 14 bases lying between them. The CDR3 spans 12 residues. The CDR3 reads CASSPADLPAFF. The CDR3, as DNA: TGTGCCAGCAGCCCCGCGGACTTGCCAGCTTTCTTT.

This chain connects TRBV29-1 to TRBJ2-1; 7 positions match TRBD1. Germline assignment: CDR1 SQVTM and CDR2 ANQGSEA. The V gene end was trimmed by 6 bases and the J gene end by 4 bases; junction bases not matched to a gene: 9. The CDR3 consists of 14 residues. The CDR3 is CSVIQGVFYNEQFF. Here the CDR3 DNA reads TGCAGCGTAATTCAGGGGGTGTTTTACAATGAGCAGTTCTTC.

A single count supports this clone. The CDR3, as DNA: TGCGCCAGCAGTCAAGCCTACCGGACTAGCGGGAGGGTCCCGTCCTACAATGAGCAGTTCTTC. It translates to CASSQAYRTSGRVPSYNEQFF. The chain uses TRBV23-1 and TRBJ2-1; 15 nucleotides line up with TRBD2. TRBV23-1 is known as an ORF, though its function is uncertain. J gave up 1 base and V 2 bases, and 12 bases lay outside the gene matches. The CDR3 has 21 residues.

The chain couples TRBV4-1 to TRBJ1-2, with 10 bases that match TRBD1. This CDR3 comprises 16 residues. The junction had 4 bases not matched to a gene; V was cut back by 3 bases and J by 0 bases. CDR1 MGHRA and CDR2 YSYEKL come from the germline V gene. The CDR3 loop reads CASSHKGQGSNYGYTF. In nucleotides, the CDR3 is TGCGCCAGCAGCCACAAGGGACAGGGGTCTAACTATGGCTACACCTTC.

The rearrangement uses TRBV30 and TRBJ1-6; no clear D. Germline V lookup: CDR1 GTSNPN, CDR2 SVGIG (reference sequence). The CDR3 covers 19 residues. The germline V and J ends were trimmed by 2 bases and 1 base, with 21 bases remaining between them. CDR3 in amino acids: CAWSPSPGGFNSYNSPLHF. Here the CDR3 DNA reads TGTGCCTGGAGTCCGAGCCCTGGAGGGTTTAATTCCTATAATTCACCCCTCCACTTT.

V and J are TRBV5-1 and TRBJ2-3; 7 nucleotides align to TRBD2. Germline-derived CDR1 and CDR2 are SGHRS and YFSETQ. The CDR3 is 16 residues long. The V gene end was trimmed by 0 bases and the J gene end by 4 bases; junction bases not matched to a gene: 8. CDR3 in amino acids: CASSLAPTSLPDTQYF. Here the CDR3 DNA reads TGCGCCAGCAGCTTGGCCCCGACTAGCTTGCCAGATACGCAGTATTTT.

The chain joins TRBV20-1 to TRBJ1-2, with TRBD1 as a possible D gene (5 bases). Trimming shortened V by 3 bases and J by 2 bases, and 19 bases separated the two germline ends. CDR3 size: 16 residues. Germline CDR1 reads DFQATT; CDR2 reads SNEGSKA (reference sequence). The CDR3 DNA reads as TGCAGTGCTAGTTTCGGGGGAATCAGTAGAAACTATGGCTACACCTTC. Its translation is CSASFGGISRNYGYTF.

CDR3 sequence: CASSSSGVWNEQFF. CDR3 nucleotide sequence: TGTGCCAGCAGCTCCTCAGGGGTTTGGAATGAGCAGTTCTTC. The chain couples TRBV5-4 to TRBJ2-1; D is possibly TRBD1 (6 bases). The germline V gene encodes CDR1 SGHNT and CDR2 YYREEE (reference sequence). The CDR3 sequence is 14 residues long. V dropped 3 bases and J dropped 7 bases, with 14 bases sitting between them.